The following is a T cell receptor (beta chain) sequence with its context. Germline V lookup: CDR1 SGHRS, CDR2 YFSETQ. Trimming at V came to 4 bases and at J to 5 bases, leaving 9 bases not matched to a gene. The CDR3 contains 15 residues. Libraries were prepared by immunoSEQ multiplex PCR; TCRdb keeps only in-frame clonotypes and omits some of them. Of about 75,000 clones detected, around four fifths appear once; the ten largest clones hold under 2.5%. This sample was included in a study of T cell clones after liver transplantation. About the study: Samples came from ITN030ST, which attempted immunosuppression withdrawal within 2 years of liver transplantation.

The sequencing here drew on CD4+ T cells from blood, taken 48 months after liver transplant. This sequence was found in a human patient who received a liver transplant. Some T cells may have come from the graft donor. The V gene is TRBV5-1, the J gene TRBJ2-5, with 9 bases lining up with TRBD1. The CDR3, as DNA: TGCGCCAGCAGCGGGGGACAGGGTGAGATGGAGACCCAGTACTTC. It codes for CASSGGQGEMETQYF.